In this sample, the clone carrying this T cell receptor (beta chain) turned up a few times. Repertoires were generated with immunoSEQ multiplex PCR, while TCRdb's copy carries only in-frame clones and drops some. The data hold 200,000 or so clones, with roughly 80% observed a single time. This sample is part of a study of blood T cell repertoires in COVID-19. Turning to the study itself: PBMCs, B-cell-depleted T cells, or T cells provided the cDNA or gDNA that made up the material.

Germline lookup yields CDR1 SGHDT and CDR2 YYEEEE. The junction had 12 bases not matched to a gene; V was cut back by 3 bases and J by 3 bases. The CDR3 covers 17 residues. The material sequenced was peripheral blood. The clonotype comes from a woman in her twenties or thirties with acute or convalescent COVID-19. The rearrangement joins TRBV5-6 to TRBJ2-3, with 8 bases that match TRBD2. This CDR3 reads CASSSRFYSGNTDTQYF. In DNA, the CDR3 is TGTGCCAGCAGCTCTCGCTTCTATAGCGGGAATACAGATACGCAGTATTTT.